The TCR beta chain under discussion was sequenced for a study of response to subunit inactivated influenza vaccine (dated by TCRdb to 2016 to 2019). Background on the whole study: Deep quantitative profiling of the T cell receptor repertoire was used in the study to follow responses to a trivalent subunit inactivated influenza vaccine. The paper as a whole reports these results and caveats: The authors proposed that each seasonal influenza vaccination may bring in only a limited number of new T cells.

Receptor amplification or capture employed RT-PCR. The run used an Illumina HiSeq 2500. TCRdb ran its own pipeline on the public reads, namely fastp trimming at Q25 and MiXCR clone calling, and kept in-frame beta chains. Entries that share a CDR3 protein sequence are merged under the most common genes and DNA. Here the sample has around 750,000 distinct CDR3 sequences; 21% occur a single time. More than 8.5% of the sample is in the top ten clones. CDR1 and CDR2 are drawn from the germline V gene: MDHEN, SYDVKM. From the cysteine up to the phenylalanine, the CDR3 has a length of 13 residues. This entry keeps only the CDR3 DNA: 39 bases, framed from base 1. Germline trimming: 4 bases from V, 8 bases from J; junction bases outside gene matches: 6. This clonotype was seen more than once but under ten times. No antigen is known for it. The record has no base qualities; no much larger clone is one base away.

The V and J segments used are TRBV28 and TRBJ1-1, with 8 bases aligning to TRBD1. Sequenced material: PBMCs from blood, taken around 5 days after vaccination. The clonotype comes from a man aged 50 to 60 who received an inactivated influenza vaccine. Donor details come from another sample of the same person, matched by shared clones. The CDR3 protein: CASSSGGRGEAFF. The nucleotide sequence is TGTGCCAGCAGTTCAGGGGGCAGGGGCGAAGCTTTCTTT.